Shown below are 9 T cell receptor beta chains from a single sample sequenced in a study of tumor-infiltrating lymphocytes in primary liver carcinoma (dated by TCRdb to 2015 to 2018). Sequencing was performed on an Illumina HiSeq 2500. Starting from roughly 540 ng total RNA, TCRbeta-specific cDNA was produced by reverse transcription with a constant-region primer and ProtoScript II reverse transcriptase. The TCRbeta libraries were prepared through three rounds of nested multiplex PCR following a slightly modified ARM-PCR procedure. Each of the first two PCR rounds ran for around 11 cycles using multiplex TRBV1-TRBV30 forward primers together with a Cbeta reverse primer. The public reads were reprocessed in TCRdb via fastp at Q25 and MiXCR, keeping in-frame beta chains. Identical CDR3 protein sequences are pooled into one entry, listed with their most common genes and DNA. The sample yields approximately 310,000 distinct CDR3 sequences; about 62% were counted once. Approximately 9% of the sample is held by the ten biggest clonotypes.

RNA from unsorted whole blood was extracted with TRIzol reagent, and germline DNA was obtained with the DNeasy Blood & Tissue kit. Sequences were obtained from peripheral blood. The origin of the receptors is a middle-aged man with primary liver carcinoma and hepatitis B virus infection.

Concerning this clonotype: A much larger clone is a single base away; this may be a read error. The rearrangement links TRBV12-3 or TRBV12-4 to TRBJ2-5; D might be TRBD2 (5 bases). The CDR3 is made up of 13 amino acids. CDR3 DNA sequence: TGTGCCGGCAGTTTAGGCCCGGGGGAGACCCAGTACTTC. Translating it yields CAGSLGPGETQYF.

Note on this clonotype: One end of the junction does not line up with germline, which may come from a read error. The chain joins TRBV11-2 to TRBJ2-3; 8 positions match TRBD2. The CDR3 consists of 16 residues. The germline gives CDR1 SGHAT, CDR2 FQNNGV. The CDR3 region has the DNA TGTGCCAGCAGCTTCGGGACTAGTAGGTTCACAGATACGAAGTATTTC. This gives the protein CASSFGTSRFTDTKYF.

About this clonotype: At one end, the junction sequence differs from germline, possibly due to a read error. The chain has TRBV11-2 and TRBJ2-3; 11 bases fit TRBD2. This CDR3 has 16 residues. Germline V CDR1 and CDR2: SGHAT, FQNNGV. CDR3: CASSLRGLADIDTRYF. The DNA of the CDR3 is TGTGCCAGCAGCTTAAGGGGACTAGCGGACATAGATACGCGGTATTTT.

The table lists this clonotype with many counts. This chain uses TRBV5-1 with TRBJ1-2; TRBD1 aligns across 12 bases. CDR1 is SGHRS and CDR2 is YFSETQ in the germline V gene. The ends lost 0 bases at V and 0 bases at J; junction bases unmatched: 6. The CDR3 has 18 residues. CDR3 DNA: TGCGCCAGCAGCTTGGCTGGGACAGGGGGCGTAACTAACTATGGCTACACCTTC. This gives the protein CASSLAGTGGVTNYGYTF.

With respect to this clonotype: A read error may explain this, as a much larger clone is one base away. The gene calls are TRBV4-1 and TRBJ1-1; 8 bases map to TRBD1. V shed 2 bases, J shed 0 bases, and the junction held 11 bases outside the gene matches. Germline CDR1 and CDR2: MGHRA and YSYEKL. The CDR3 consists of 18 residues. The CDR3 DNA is TGCGCCAGCAGCCAAAAAACTCTGACAGGGGCGCTGAACACTGAAGCTTTCTTT. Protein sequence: CASSQKTLTGALNTEAFF.

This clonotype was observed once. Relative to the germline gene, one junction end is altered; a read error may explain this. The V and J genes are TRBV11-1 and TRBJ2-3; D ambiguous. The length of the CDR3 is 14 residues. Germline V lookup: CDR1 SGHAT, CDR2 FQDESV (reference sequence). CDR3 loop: CASSFMAAADTQYF. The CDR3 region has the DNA TGTGCCAGCAGCTTTATGGCGGCGGCAGATACACAGTATTTT.

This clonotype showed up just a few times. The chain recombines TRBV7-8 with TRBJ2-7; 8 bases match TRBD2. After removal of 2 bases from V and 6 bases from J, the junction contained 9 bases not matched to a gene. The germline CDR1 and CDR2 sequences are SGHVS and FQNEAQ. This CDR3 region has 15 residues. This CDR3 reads CASSLQAGDNSEQYF. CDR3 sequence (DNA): TGTGCCAGCAGCTTACAAGCGGGAGATAACTCCGAGCAGTACTTC.

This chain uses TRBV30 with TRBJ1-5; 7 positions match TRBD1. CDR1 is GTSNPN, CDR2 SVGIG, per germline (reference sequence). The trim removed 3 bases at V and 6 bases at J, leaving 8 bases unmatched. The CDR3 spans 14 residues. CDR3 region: CAWSGQAPGQPQHF. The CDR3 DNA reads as TGTGCCTGGAGCGGACAGGCTCCTGGTCAGCCCCAGCATTTT.

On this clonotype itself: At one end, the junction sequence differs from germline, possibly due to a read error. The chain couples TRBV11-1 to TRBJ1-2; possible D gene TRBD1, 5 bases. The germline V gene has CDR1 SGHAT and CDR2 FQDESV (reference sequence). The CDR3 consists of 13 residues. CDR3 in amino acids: CANSFSRVGGHTF. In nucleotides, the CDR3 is TGTGCCAACAGCTTCTCCAGGGTTGGAGGCCACACCTTC. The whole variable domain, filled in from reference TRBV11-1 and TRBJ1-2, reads EAEVAQSPRYKITEKSQAVAFWCDPISGHATLYWYRQILGQGPELLVQFQDESVVDDSQLPKDRFSAERLKGVDSTLKIQPAELGDSAMYLCANSFSRVGGHTFGSGTRLTVV.